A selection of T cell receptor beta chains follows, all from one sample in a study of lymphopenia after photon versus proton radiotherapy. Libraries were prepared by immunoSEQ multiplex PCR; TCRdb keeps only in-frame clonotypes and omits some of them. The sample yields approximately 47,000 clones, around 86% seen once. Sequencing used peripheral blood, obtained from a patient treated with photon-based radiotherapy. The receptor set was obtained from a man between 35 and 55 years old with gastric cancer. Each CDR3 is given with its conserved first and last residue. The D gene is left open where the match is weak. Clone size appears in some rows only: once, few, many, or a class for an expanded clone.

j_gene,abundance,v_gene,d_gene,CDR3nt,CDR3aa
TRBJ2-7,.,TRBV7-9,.,TGTGCCAGCAGCCATTATTCCACATACGAGCAGTACTTC,CASSHYSTYEQYF
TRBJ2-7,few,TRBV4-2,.,TGTGCCAGCAGCCAAGCTCTGACAGTTATCTACGAGCAGTACTTC,CASSQALTVIYEQYF
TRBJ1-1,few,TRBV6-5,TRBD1,TGTGCCAGCAGGGAGGGGGCAGGGAACACTGAAGCTTTCTTT,CASREGAGNTEAFF
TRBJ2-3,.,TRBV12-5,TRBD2,TGTGCTAGTGCCCTGACTAGCGGGGGGATGACAGATACGCAGTATTTT,CASALTSGGMTDTQYF
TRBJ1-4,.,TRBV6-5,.,TGTGCCAGCAGTCGGGCGGGGTCAGGAGAAAAACTGTTTTTT,CASSRAGSGEKLFF
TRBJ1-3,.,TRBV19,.,TGTGCCAGTAGTATTAGGATCGGAAACACCATATATTTT,CASSIRIGNTIYF
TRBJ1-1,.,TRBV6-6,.,TGTGCCAGCAGGGAACAGGGGAACACTGAAGCTTTCTTT,CASREQGNTEAFF
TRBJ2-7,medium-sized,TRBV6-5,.,TGTGCCAGCACCCGCCGGGGGGCACCCTACGAGCAGTACTTC,CASTRRGAPYEQYF
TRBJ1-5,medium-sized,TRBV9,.,TGTGCCAGCAGCGTAGATGGGGCTAATCAGCCCCAGCATTTT,CASSVDGANQPQHF
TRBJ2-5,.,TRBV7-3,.,TGTGCCAGCAGCGCGACAGGGAGGCAAGAGACCCAGTACTTC,CASSATGRQETQYF
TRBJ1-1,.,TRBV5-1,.,TGCGCCAGCAGCCTCGGATGGACTGAAGCTTTCTTT,CASSLGWTEAFF
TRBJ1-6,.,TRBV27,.,TGTGCCAGCAGTTCCACAGGGAGTTGGGGTAATTCACCCCTCCACTTT,CASSSTGSWGNSPLHF
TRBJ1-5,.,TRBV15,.,TGTGCCACCAGCAGAGCGTCCAATCAGCCCCAGCATTTT,CATSRASNQPQHF
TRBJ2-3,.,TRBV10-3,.,TGTGCCATCAGTGTTACTAGCACAGATACGCAGTATTTT,CAISVTSTDTQYF
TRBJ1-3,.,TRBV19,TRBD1,TGTGCCAGTAGGCCGGACAGGGCCTCTGGAAACACCATATATTTT,CASRPDRASGNTIYF
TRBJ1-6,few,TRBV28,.,TGTGCCAGCACCCTACTCCCGGGACAACATAATTCACCCCTCCACTTT,CASTLLPGQHNSPLHF
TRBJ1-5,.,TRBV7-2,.,TGTGCCAGCAGCCAATCACAGCTTAGCAATCAGCCCCAGCATTTT,CASSQSQLSNQPQHF
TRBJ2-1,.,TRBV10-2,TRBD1,TGCGCCAGCACCAGGGGGCAATACAATGAGCAGTTCTTC,CASTRGQYNEQFF
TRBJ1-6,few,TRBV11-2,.,TGTGCCAGCAGCTTAACTCATCCACCCCTCCACTTT,CASSLTHPPLHF
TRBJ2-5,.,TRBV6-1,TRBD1,TGTGCCAGCAGGGCGGACAGGGGGCCCGAGACCCAGTACTTC,CASRADRGPETQYF
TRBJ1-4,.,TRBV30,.,TGTGCCTGGAGTGTCCGGGGTCGTAATGAAAAACTGTTTTTT,CAWSVRGRNEKLFF
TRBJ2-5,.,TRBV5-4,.,TGTGCCAGCAGCCCGCCTCTGCAAGAGACCCAGTACTTC,CASSPPLQETQYF
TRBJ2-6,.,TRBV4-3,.,TGCGCCAGCAGCCAAGATCGGACGGCTGGGGCCAACGTCCTGACTTTC,CASSQDRTAGANVLTF
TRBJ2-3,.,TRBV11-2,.,TGTGCCAGCAGCTTAGGCACATCCGGGCCGGCAGATACGCAGTATTTT,CASSLGTSGPADTQYF
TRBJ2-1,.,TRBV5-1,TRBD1,TGCGCCAGCAGCTTGGCAAGACAGGGGACTGAGCAGTTCTTC,CASSLARQGTEQFF
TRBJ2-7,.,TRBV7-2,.,TGTGCCAGCAGCGGCAGGGTCGGGTACGAGCAGTACTTC,CASSGRVGYEQYF